This entry concerns a single T cell receptor beta chain. The sample comes from a study of blood T cell repertoires in COVID-19. Study in general: Donors in the United States, Italy and Spain gave samples during acute or convalescent COVID-19. PBMCs, B-cell-depleted T cells, or T cells provided the cDNA or gDNA that made up the material.

Assay used: immunoSEQ multiplex PCR; TCRdb lists only in-frame clones, some missing. The data hold approximately 65,000 clones, with about nine tenths observed a single time. This CDR3 comprises 14 residues. Per the germline V gene, CDR1 is SGHAT and CDR2 is FQNNGV. V shed 5 bases, J shed 4 bases, and the junction held 5 bases outside the gene matches. The V and J genes are TRBV11-2 and TRBJ1-2; 9 nucleotides agree with TRBD1. The clonotype originates from a woman between 18 and 30 years old with acute or convalescent COVID-19. The source material was peripheral blood. The CDR3 loop reads CASSLGTGSYGYTF. In nucleotides, the CDR3 is TGTGCCAGCAGCCTCGGGACAGGGAGCTATGGCTACACCTTC.